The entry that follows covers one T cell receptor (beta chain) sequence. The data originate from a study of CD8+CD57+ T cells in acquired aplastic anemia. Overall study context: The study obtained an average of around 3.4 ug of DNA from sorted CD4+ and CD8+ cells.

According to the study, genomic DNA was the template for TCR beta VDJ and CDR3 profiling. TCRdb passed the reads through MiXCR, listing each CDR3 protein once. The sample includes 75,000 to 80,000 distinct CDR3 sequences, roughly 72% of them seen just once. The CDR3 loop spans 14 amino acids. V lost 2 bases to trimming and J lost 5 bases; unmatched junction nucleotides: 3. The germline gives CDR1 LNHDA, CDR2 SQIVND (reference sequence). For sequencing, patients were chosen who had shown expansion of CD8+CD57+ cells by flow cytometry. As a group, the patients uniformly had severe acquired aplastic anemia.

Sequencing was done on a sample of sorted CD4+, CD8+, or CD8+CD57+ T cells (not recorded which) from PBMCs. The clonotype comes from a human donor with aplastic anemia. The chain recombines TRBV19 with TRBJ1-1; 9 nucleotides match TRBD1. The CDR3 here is CASSIRQGETEAFF. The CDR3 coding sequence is TGTGCCAGTAGTATACGACAGGGGGAGACTGAAGCTTTCTTT.